Listed here are 27 T cell receptor beta chains from one sample, sequenced in a study of T cells in Graves' hyperthyroidism and ophthalmopathy (dated by TCRdb to between 2019 and 2020). The library was built by means of multiplex PCR. Data came from an Illumina HiSeq 2000. Amplification of TCR beta CDR3 regions was carried out from RNA transcripts. For the first round of RT-PCR on the TCR CDR3, the HTBI primer set was used together with the Qiagen OneStep RT-PCR kit. Using fastp trimming at Q25 and MiXCR clonotype assembly, TCRdb reanalyzed the public sequencing data and kept in-frame beta chains. Under each unique CDR3 protein, matching rows form one entry showing the most common genes and DNA. Across this sample there are approximately 300,000 distinct CDR3 sequences, with over 15% seen only once. The ten largest account for roughly 50% of the sample. The sample consisted of blood. The receptors derive from a woman aged 55-75 years with Graves' ophthalmopathy.

This clonotype was counted many times. J is TRBJ2-7 and V is TRBV7-2; 7 bases agree with TRBD1. This CDR3 is 15 amino acids long. The trim removed 2 bases at V and 3 bases at J, leaving 7 bases unmatched. CDR1 is SGHTA, CDR2 FQGNSA, per germline. CDR3 amino acids: CASSLKGQKDYEQYF. The CDR3 bases are TGTGCCAGCAGCTTAAAGGGACAGAAGGACTACGAGCAGTACTTC. Combining the CDR3 with reference TRBV7-2 and TRBJ2-7 gives the whole variable domain GAGVSQSPSNKVTEKGKDVELRCDPISGHTALYWYRQSLGQGLEFLIYFQGNSAPDKSGLPSDRFSAERTGGSVSTLTIQRTQQEDSAVYLCASSLKGQKDYEQYFGPGTRLTVT.

The chain links TRBV19 to TRBJ1-5, with 9 bases aligning to TRBD1. V shed 7 bases and J 4 bases; nucleotides not matched to a gene: 8. This CDR3 is 15 amino acids long. Germline lookup yields CDR1 LNHDA and CDR2 SQIVND (reference sequence). CDR3 DNA: TGTGCCAGTACCGACAGGGGGGCGCGAAATCAGCCCCAGCATTTT. It encodes CASTDRGARNQPQHF.

This clonotype was seen more than once but under ten times. The chain carries TRBV30 and TRBJ2-5; the D gene is possibly TRBD2 (5 bases). The CDR3 is 13 residues long. Germline V gene data show CDR1 as GTSNPN and CDR2 as SVGIG (reference sequence). V dropped 4 bases and J dropped 0 bases, with 9 bases sitting between them. The chain's CDR3 is CAWIPGNQETQYF. The CDR3 region has the DNA TGTGCCTGGATACCGGGGAACCAAGAGACCCAGTACTTC. The full variable domain, with the rest looked up from reference TRBV30 and TRBJ2-5, is SQTIHQWPATLVQPVGSPLSLECTVEGTSNPNLYWYRQAAGRGLQLLFYSVGIGQISSEVPQNLSASRPQDRQFILSSKKLLLSDSGFYLCAWIPGNQETQYFGPGTRLLVL.

This chain connects TRBV4-1 to TRBJ2-7; tentative D call: TRBD1 (6 bases). Trimming removed 0 bases from V and 6 bases from J, with 21 bases in between. CDR1 is MGHRA, CDR2 YSYEKL, per germline. The CDR3 contains 17 residues. The CDR3 bases are TGCGCCAGCAGCCAAGATCCTCGGGTTTGGGGGCCCTCCGAGCAGTACTTC. Its translation: CASSQDPRVWGPSEQYF.

This clonotype was observed many times. This chain uses TRBV12-3 or TRBV12-4 with TRBJ2-7; D gene unclear. The CDR3 is 12 amino acids. Between the trimmed V and J ends, which lost 5 bases and 6 bases, there was a span of 11 bases. Here the CDR3 DNA reads TGTGCCAGCAGTCCCGACGTAGGCGAGCAGTACTTC. The encoded protein is CASSPDVGEQYF.

This clonotype was picked up many times. V is TRBV7-8 and J is TRBJ2-3; no firm D call. Germline V lookup: CDR1 SGHVS, CDR2 FQNEAQ. Trimming shortened V by 3 bases and J by 2 bases, and 9 bases separated the two germline ends. CDR3 length: 14 amino acids. The CDR3 reads CASSLRFFTDTQYF. CDR3 sequence (DNA): TGTGCCAGCAGCTTGCGATTTTTCACAGATACGCAGTATTTT. The full variable domain, in which reference TRBV7-8 and TRBJ2-3 provide the parts outside the CDR3, is GAGVSQSPRYKVAKRGQDVALRCDPISGHVSLFWYQQALGQGPEFLTYFQNEAQLDKSGLPSDRFFAERPEGSVSTLKIQRTQQEDSAVYLCASSLRFFTDTQYFGPGTRLTVL.

This clonotype was seen ten or more times. This rearrangement joins TRBV6-2 or TRBV6-3 to TRBJ2-1; D is possibly TRBD2 (6 bases). Germline V gene lookup returns CDR1 MNHEY and CDR2 SVGEGT. V was clipped by 4 bases and J by 3 bases, with 13 bases between them. The CDR3 runs to 15 residues. CDR3 sequence: CASSSAGRGYNEQFF. For the CDR3, the DNA is TGTGCCAGCAGTTCAGCGGGTCGTGGCTACAATGAGCAGTTCTTC.

This CDR3 is CASRQGASTDTQYF. For the CDR3, the DNA is TGTGCCAGCAGGCAGGGCGCCAGCACAGATACGCAGTATTTT. J is TRBJ2-3 and V is TRBV7-8, with D possibly TRBD1 on 5 matching bases. The CDR3 covers 14 residues. Germline CDR1 reads SGHVS; CDR2 reads FQNEAQ. Trimming took off 6 bases at V and 0 bases at J, with 10 bases between the two ends.

There are many counts of this clonotype. This sequence joins TRBV7-2 and TRBJ2-5, with 9 bases that match TRBD2. Germline V gene lookup returns CDR1 SGHTA and CDR2 FQGNSA. With V trimmed by 2 bases and J by 1 base, 5 bases remained unmatched. The CDR3 totals 16 residues. The CDR3 DNA reads as TGTGCCAGCAGCTTATACGGACTAGCGAGCCAAGAGACCCAGTACTTC. It specifies CASSLYGLASQETQYF.

This clonotype was observed a handful of times. The chain employs TRBV29-1 and TRBJ2-1; TRBD1 agrees at 7 bases. Losses at the gene ends were 8 bases for V and 0 bases for J; bases not matched to a gene: 7. The germline V gene has CDR1 SQVTM and CDR2 ANQGSEA. CDR3 length equals 14 residues. The CDR3 loop is CSSTGAGSYNEQFF. In DNA form, the CDR3 reads TGCAGCTCAACAGGGGCGGGCTCCTACAATGAGCAGTTCTTC.

This clonotype was observed at least ten times. This chain's CDR3 is CASSLPAGWSPLHF. The CDR3 region has the DNA TGTGCCAGCAGCTTACCTGCCGGTTGGTCACCCCTCCACTTT. The chain has TRBV7-2 and TRBJ1-6; no clear D. Germline CDR1 is SGHTA and CDR2 is FQGNSA. The V end was cut by 2 bases, the J end by 10 bases, with 12 bases between. This CDR3 is built from 14 residues.

The CDR3 DNA sequence: TGTGCCAGCAGCTTAGTGGCACTAGCGGGATCCGGGGAGCTGTTTTTT. Translated, it gives CASSLVALAGSGELFF. The chain carries TRBV7-9 and TRBJ2-2; 10 bases agree with TRBD2. The germline CDR1 and CDR2 sequences are SEHNR and FQNEAQ (reference sequence). This CDR3 is 16 amino acids long. Germline trimming cut 1 base from V and 6 bases from J; bases unmatched to any gene: 5. Supplemented by reference TRBV7-9 and TRBJ2-2, the full variable domain reads DTGVSQNPRHKITKRGQNVTFRCDPISEHNRLYWYRQTLGQGPEFLTYFQNEAQLEKSRLLSDRFSAERPKGSFSTLEIQRTEQGDSAMYLCASSLVALAGSGELFFGEGSRLTVL.

This chain joins TRBV5-1 and TRBJ1-2; perhaps TRBD1 as D (6 bases). V was cut by 4 bases and J by 2 bases, with 9 bases left in between. This CDR3 has 13 amino acids. Per the germline V gene, CDR1 is SGHRS and CDR2 is YFSETQ. The CDR3: CASSKTGNYGYTF. The CDR3 DNA is TGCGCCAGCAGCAAAACAGGGAACTATGGCTACACCTTC.

This chain connects TRBV27 to TRBJ2-5; D unclear. Deletions cut 5 bases from V and 5 bases from J, with 12 bases between. The CDR3 sequence is 13 residues long. Germline values: CDR1 MNHEY, CDR2 SMNVEV (reference sequence). CDR3 DNA: TGTGCCAGCAGTCCCGGTGGGATGGAGACCCAGTACTTC. Translation: CASSPGGMETQYF.

The table lists this clonotype with many counts. The chain combines TRBV2 with TRBJ1-4, with D tentatively TRBD1 (5 bases). Germline V gene data show CDR1 as SNHLY and CDR2 as FYNNEI. CDR3 size: 12 residues. Trimming cost V 10 bases and J 3 bases, with 9 bases left between them. Here the CDR3 reads CATSRANEKLFF. The CDR3 nucleotides are TGTGCCACCTCCAGGGCTAATGAAAAACTGTTTTTT.

The rearrangement uses TRBV10-3 and TRBJ1-1; D uncertain. Germline values: CDR1 ENHRY, CDR2 SYGVKD. Deletions cut 0 bases from V and 1 base from J, with 12 bases between. This CDR3 has 16 amino acids. As DNA, the CDR3 is TGTGCCATCAGTGAGTCACCAGCGGGGAGGAACACTGAAGCTTTCTTT. Translated, it gives CAISESPAGRNTEAFF.

The chain combines TRBV3-1 with TRBJ2-3; D uncertain. Trimming pared 6 bases from V and 10 bases from J, leaving 14 bases between. This CDR3 region has 12 residues. The germline gives CDR1 LGHDT, CDR2 YNNKEL (reference sequence). The CDR3 reads CASSHGFGAQYF. The CDR3 coding sequence is TGTGCCAGCAGTCATGGCTTTGGAGCGCAGTATTTT.

This clonotype occurred a few times. This chain links TRBV15 with TRBJ2-7, with 11 bases aligning to TRBD2. CDR3 length: 15 residues. The V gene end was trimmed by 1 base and the J gene end by 1 base; junction bases not matched to a gene: 0. The germline gives CDR1 LNHNV, CDR2 YYDKDF (reference sequence). The CDR3 sequence is CATSRGLAGSYEQYF. The CDR3, as DNA: TGTGCCACCAGCAGAGGACTAGCGGGGTCCTACGAGCAGTACTTC.

The sample holds many counts of this clonotype. The V gene is TRBV30, the J gene TRBJ2-1; weak D call: TRBD2 (7 bases). The V and J ends lost 2 bases and 2 bases respectively, with 19 bases between them. The CDR3 is 17 amino acids. Germline loops: CDR1 GTSNPN, CDR2 SVGIG (reference sequence). CDR3 sequence reads: CAWSSLGGGRAYNEQFF. CDR3 in DNA: TGTGCCTGGAGTTCCCTTGGGGGCGGGAGAGCCTACAATGAGCAGTTCTTC.

The chain is built from TRBV25-1 and TRBJ1-6; D call uncertain. Trimming took off 4 bases at V and 9 bases at J, with 13 bases between the two ends. Germline V CDR1 and CDR2: MGHDK, SYGVNS. CDR3 length: 14 amino acids. The CDR3 reads CASSAPISVSPLHF. CDR3 DNA: TGTGCCAGCAGTGCCCCCATTTCAGTTTCACCCCTCCACTTT. Using reference TRBV25-1 and TRBJ1-6 for the parts outside the CDR3, the full variable domain is EADIYQTPRYLVIGTGKKITLECSQTMGHDKMYWYQQDPGMELHLIHYSYGVNSTEKGDLSSESTVSRIRTEHFPLTLESARPSHTSQYLCASSAPISVSPLHFGNGTRLTVT.

This clonotype was counted ten times or more. The chain carries TRBV6-1 and TRBJ1-5; unclear D gene. V gave up 1 base and J gave up 2 bases, with 9 bases separating them. This CDR3 contains 15 residues. CDR1 and CDR2 from the germline V gene are MNHNS and SASEGT. The CDR3 loop reads CASSEETWGNQPQHF. DNA of the CDR3: TGTGCCAGCAGTGAAGAGACATGGGGCAATCAGCCCCAGCATTTT.

This clonotype was detected many times. V and J are TRBV20-1 and TRBJ2-7; 8 nucleotides align to TRBD2. Germline-derived CDR1 and CDR2 are DFQATT and SNEGSKA (reference sequence). The length of the CDR3 is 14 residues. The junction had 6 bases not matched to a gene; V was cut back by 1 base and J by 4 bases. The DNA for the CDR3 is TGCAGTGCTAGAGTTTGGACTAGCATATACGAGCAGTACTTC. It yields the protein CSARVWTSIYEQYF.

This clonotype was counted many times. The V gene is TRBV5-6, the J gene TRBJ2-3; tentatively, D is TRBD2 (6 bases). Trimming stripped 0 bases from V and 4 bases from J, with 15 bases between. Germline V lookup: CDR1 SGHDT, CDR2 YYEEEE. The CDR3 runs to 16 residues. In DNA form, the CDR3 reads TGTGCCAGCAGCTTGGAGGGGTCAGGGACTTCAGATACGCAGTATTTT. Its translation is CASSLEGSGTSDTQYF. The full variable domain, in which reference TRBV5-6 and TRBJ2-3 provide the parts outside the CDR3, is DAGVTQSPTHLIKTRGQQVTLRCSPKSGHDTVSWYQQALGQGPQFIFQYYEEEERQRGNFPDRFSGHQFPNYSSELNVNALLLGDSALYLCASSLEGSGTSDTQYFGPGTRLTVL.

This chain uses TRBV12-3 or TRBV12-4 with TRBJ2-2, with a tentative D call TRBD1 (6 bases). Trimming stripped 5 bases from V and 0 bases from J, with 10 bases between. The CDR3 runs to 15 residues. The CDR3 nucleotides are TGTGCCAGCAGTCTCACAGGGACGAACACCGGGGAGCTGTTTTTT. It codes for CASSLTGTNTGELFF.

The sample holds many counts of this clonotype. This sequence joins TRBV6-1 and TRBJ2-7; perhaps TRBD2 as D (5 bases). V was clipped by 5 bases and J by 5 bases, with 16 bases between them. The CDR3 has 14 amino acids. Per germline, CDR1 MNHNS and CDR2 SASEGT. The CDR3 protein is CASSYGETLNEQYF. The DNA for the CDR3 is TGTGCCAGCAGTTACGGGGAGACGCTCAACGAGCAGTACTTC.

The chain employs TRBV9 and TRBJ2-7; 7 nucleotides agree with TRBD1. The germline V gene has CDR1 SGDLS and CDR2 YYNGEE. V gave up 4 bases and J gave up 2 bases; unmatched junction bases: 9. The CDR3 contains 15 residues. The CDR3 DNA reads as TGTGCCAGCAGCACTCACCCGGGACAGACCTACGAGCAGTACTTC. Translating gives CASSTHPGQTYEQYF.

This clonotype was counted many times. J is TRBJ1-5 and V is TRBV2; a weak D match, TRBD1 (6 bases). The germline V gene has CDR1 SNHLY and CDR2 FYNNEI. The ends were cut back, 2 bases at V and 4 bases at J, with 9 bases in the middle. The CDR3 is 14 residues long. CDR3 bases: TGTGCCAGCAGTGAAAGACAGGCTAATCAGCCCCAGCATTTT. Encoded protein: CASSERQANQPQHF.